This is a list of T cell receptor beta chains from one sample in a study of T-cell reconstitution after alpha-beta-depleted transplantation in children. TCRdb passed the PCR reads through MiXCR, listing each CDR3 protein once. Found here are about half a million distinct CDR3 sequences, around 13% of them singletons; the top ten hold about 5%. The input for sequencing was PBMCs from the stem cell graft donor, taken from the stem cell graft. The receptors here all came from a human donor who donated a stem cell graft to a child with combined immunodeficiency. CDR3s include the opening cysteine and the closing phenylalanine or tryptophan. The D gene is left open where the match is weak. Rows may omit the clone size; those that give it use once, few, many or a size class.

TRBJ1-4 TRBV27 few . TGTGCCAGCAGTTTCCAGGGGTCTAATGAAAAACTGTTTTTT CASSFQGSNEKLFF
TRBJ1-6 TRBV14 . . TGTGCCAGCAGCCACCGGGTTAAGAATTCACCCCTCCACTTT CASSHRVKNSPLHF
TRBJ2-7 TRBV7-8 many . TGTGCCAGCAGTTCCTCCCGGGACTCCGTGGCCTACGAGCAGTACTTC CASSSSRDSVAYEQYF
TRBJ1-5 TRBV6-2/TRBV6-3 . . TGTGCCAGCAGTGGACAGTTTGGCAATCAGCCCCAGCATTTT CASSGQFGNQPQHF
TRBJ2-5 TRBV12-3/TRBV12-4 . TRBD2 TGTGCCAGCAGGCCCGGGGGGGCCATCCAAGAGACCCAGTACTTC CASRPGGAIQETQYF
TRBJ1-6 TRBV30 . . TGTGCCTGGAGAATGGGACCGAGCTCCTATAATTCACCCCTCCACTTT CAWRMGPSSYNSPLHF
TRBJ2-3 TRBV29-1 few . TGCAGCGTTTCGGAAGTCCCCGGGGGAGGCTCGGGGCAGTATTTT CSVSEVPGGGSGQYF
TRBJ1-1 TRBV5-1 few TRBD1 TGCGCCAGCAGCCCAAGACAGGGGCGAACGTTGACTGAAGCTTTCTTT CASSPRQGRTLTEAFF
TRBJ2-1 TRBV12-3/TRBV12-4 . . TGTGCCAGCAACTGGGGCAATGAGCAGTTCTTC CASNWGNEQFF
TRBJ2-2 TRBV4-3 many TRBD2 TGCGCCAGCAGCCAAGATTGGCCTAGCGGTTTCACCGGGGAGCTGTTTTTT CASSQDWPSGFTGELFF
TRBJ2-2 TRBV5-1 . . TGCGCCAGTGGCTCTAGCGTAAACACCGGGGAGCTGTTTTTT CASGSSVNTGELFF
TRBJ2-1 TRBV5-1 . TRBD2 TGCGCCAGCAGCTTGGCTGGACTAGCGGGAGCCAATGAGCAGTTCTTC CASSLAGLAGANEQFF
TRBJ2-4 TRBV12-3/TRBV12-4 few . TGTGCCAGCAGTTTCCCAAGGGGGAGAGCGGGACTAGCCAAAAACATTCAGTACTTC CASSFPRGRAGLAKNIQYF
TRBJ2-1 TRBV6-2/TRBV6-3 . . TGTGCCAGCAGTTACGCCCTCGGACCCTCGGAGCAGTTCTTC CASSYALGPSEQFF
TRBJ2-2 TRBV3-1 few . TGTGCCAGCAGCCGAAGCGGGACCGGGGAGCTGTTTTTT CASSRSGTGELFF
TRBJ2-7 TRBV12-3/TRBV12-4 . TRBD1 TGTGCCAGCAGTTTTGTACCCGGGACAGGGGGCATCGACGAGCAGTACTTC CASSFVPGTGGIDEQYF
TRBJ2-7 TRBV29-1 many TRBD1 TGCAGCGTTCTGCCGACAGGGGGAGGCTACGAGCAGTACTTC CSVLPTGGGYEQYF
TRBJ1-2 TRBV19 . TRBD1 TGTGCCAGTAGTTCCGGACAGGTGTCAATCTATGGCTACACCTTC CASSSGQVSIYGYTF
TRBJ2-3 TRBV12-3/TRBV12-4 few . TGTGCCAGCAGCGAGGGGACGCAGTATTTT CASSEGTQYF
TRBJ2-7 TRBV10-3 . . TGTGCCATCAGGAGGGGTTCCTACGAGCAGTACTTC CAIRRGSYEQYF
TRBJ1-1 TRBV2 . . TGTGCCAGCAGTGAGGGCAGGACCTACACTGAAGCTTTCTTT CASSEGRTYTEAFF
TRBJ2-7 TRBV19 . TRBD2 TGTGCCAGTAGTATGTCCCTAGCGGGATTCTTCGAGCAGTACTTC CASSMSLAGFFEQYF
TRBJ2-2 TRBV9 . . TGTGCCAGCAATCCCTCTGGGGCCGGGGAGCTGTTTTTT CASNPSGAGELFF
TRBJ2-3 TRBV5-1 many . TGCGCCAGCAGCTTCAGGGGATACGATACGCAGTATTTT CASSFRGYDTQYF
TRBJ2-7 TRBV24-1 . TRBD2 TGTGCCACCAGTGATTTCGGACTAGCGGGAGGTACCTACGAGCAGTACTTC CATSDFGLAGGTYEQYF
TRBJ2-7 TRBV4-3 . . TGCGCCAGCAGCCAAGACCAGGGGTCAGGGAACGAGCAGTACTTC CASSQDQGSGNEQYF
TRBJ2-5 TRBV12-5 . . TGTGCTAGCAGAGAATATGAAGAGACCCAGTACTTC CASREYEETQYF
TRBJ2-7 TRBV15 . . TGTGCCACCAGCAGAGATCTGCAGGGCCACGAGCAGTACTTC CATSRDLQGHEQYF
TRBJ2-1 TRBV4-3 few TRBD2 TGCGCCAGCAGCCAACTCCCCCCCGGGGGGGGCCTGCTTGATGAGCAGTTCTTC CASSQLPPGGGLLDEQFF
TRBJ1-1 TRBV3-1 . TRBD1 TGTGCCAGCAGCCAGGCCGGACAGGGCTACACTGAAGCTTTCTTT CASSQAGQGYTEAFF
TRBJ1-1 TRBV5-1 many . TGCGCCAGCAGCTTGGTTTACGGGGCCGCTGAAGCTTTCTTT CASSLVYGAAEAFF
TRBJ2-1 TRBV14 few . TGTGCCAGCAGCCAAGATCAAGGTGGCCACAATGAGCAGTTCTTC CASSQDQGGHNEQFF
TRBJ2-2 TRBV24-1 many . TGTGCCACCAGTGGCACTTGGAACACCGGGGAGCTGTTTTTT CATSGTWNTGELFF
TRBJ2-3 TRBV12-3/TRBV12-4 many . TGTGCCAGCAGTTTCGAAATAGGTGAAAGGGCCACAGATACGCAGTATTTT CASSFEIGERATDTQYF
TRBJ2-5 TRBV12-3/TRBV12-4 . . TGTGCCACTCAGTACGGGAGCCAAGAGACCCAGTACTTC CATQYGSQETQYF
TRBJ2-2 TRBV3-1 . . TGTGCCAGCAGCCCCGGCCGCCCGGGGAACACCGGGGAGCTGTTTTTT CASSPGRPGNTGELFF
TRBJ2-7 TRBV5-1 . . TGCGCCAGCAGCTTAGTGGGGACTGAGCATGACGAGCAGTACTTC CASSLVGTEHDEQYF
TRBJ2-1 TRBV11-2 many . TGTGCCAGCAGCCTTTGGGGGAGCTACAATGAGCAGTTCTTC CASSLWGSYNEQFF
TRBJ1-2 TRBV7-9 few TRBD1 TGTGCCAGCAGCCCAGGTCCCAGGGGGACTGGCTACACCTTC CASSPGPRGTGYTF
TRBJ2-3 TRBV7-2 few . TGTGCCAGCAGCAGAGGCCTGACTAGCACAGATACGCAGTATTTT CASSRGLTSTDTQYF
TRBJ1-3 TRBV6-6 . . TGTGCCAGCGGAGTGTTCGGAAACACCATATATTTT CASGVFGNTIYF
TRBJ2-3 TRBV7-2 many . TGTGCCAGCAGCGCGGGGACATGGGATACGCAGTATTTT CASSAGTWDTQYF
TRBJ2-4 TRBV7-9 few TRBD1 TGTGCCAGCAGCTCCGGACAGGGGACCAAAAACATTCAGTACTTC CASSSGQGTKNIQYF
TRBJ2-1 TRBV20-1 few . TGCAGTGTCCCGACCCGAAGCTCCTACAATGAGCAGTTCTTC CSVPTRSSYNEQFF
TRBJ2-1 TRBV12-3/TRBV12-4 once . TGTGCCAGCAGTTTGTATGCCAATGAGCAGTTCTTC CASSLYANEQFF
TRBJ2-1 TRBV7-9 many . TGTGCCAGCAGCTTAGCCAGGGGCAGCTCCTACAATGAGCAGTTCTTC CASSLARGSSYNEQFF
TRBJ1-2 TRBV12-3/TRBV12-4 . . TGTGCCAGCAGTTTTGCCACCGGGGGCTATGGCTACACCTTC CASSFATGGYGYTF
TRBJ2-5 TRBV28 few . TGTGCCAGCAGTTCGTGGGGGCCTTGGTACCAAGAGACCCAGTACTTC CASSSWGPWYQETQYF
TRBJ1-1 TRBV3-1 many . TGTGCCAGCAGCCAAGAACGGAGTACGAACACTGAAGCTTTCTTT CASSQERSTNTEAFF
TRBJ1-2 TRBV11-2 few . TGTGCCAGCAGCTTAGTTACAGGGTTACGCGGCTACACCTTC CASSLVTGLRGYTF
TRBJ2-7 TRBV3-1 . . TGTGCCAGCAGCCAAGATGTGAGGCCCCAGGGAGGTGACGAGCAGTACTTC CASSQDVRPQGGDEQYF
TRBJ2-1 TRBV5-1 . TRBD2 TGCGCCAGCAGCTTTATTAGCGGGGCCTCGCCAAATGAGCAGTTCTTC CASSFISGASPNEQFF
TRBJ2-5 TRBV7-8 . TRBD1 TGTGCCAGCAGCTTAGTGCTGGGACAGGGTACCTCCCAGTACTTC CASSLVLGQGTSQYF